These 32 T cell receptor beta chains were sequenced from one sample in a study of blood T cell repertoires in COVID-19. TCRdb's copy holds only in-frame clones and misses some; the assay was immunoSEQ multiplex PCR. The sample has tens of thousands of clones; 80% to 85% are singletons. The sample comprised peripheral blood. The receptors stem from a human donor in a cohort sampled during active COVID-19.

This chain uses TRBV11-3 with TRBJ2-1, with TRBD1 matching over 10 bases. Germline loops: CDR1 SGHNT, CDR2 YENEEA. V was clipped by 5 bases and J by 8 bases; unmatched bases: 9. CDR3 length equals 15 residues. The CDR3 here is CASSPGQGRSDEQFF. CDR3 coding DNA: TGTGCCAGCAGCCCGGGACAGGGGAGGAGCGATGAGCAGTTCTTC. The variable domain in full, with the rest retrieved from reference TRBV11-3 and TRBJ2-1, is EAGVVQSPRYKIIEKKQPVAFWCNPISGHNTLYWYLQNLGQGPELLIRYENEEAVDDSQLPKDRFSAERLKGVDSTLKIQPAELGDSAVYLCASSPGQGRSDEQFFGPGTRLTVL.

The V and J genes are TRBV28 and TRBJ1-2, with TRBD1 matching over 7 bases. V dropped 6 bases and J dropped 4; count of bases not matched to a gene: 5. The germline V gene has CDR1 MDHEN and CDR2 SYDVKM. This CDR3 spans 13 amino acids. The CDR3 reads CASRTGWIYGYTF. The CDR3 nucleotides are TGTGCCAGCAGGACAGGGTGGATCTATGGCTACACCTTC.

This chain uses TRBV7-2 with TRBJ2-7; a weak D match, TRBD2 (5 bases). The CDR3 runs 14 residues. In germline, CDR1 is SGHTA, CDR2 FQGNSA. Trimming cost V 5 bases and J 6 bases, with 17 bases left between them. The CDR3, as DNA: TGTGCCAGCAGCACCACAACGGGGTCGGGCGAGCAGTACTTC. Translating gives CASSTTTGSGEQYF.

The chain employs TRBV5-4 and TRBJ2-2; 7 bases are shared with TRBD1. Germline V gene data show CDR1 as SGHNT and CDR2 as YYREEE (reference sequence). The CDR3 consists of 16 residues. The V gene end was trimmed by 0 bases and the J gene end by 1 base; junction bases not matched to a gene: 3. The CDR3 coding sequence is TGTGCCAGCAGCTTGGGACAGGGCCGGAACACCGGGGAGCTGTTTTTT. Protein product: CASSLGQGRNTGELFF.

The chain recombines TRBV7-3 with TRBJ2-1; TRBD2 matches at 10 bases. This CDR3 contains 16 residues. The V gene end was trimmed by 1 base and the J gene end by 4 bases; junction bases not matched to a gene: 4. Germline V gene sequence: CDR1 SGHTA, CDR2 FQGTGA. CDR3 loop: CASSLIAGGLYNEQFF. The CDR3 DNA follows: TGTGCCAGCAGCTTAATAGCGGGGGGACTTTACAATGAGCAGTTCTTC.

The chain links TRBV10-2 to TRBJ2-7; TRBD2 matches 11 bases. Germline V lookup: CDR1 WSHSY, CDR2 SAAADI. The CDR3 covers 15 residues. V was pared by 3 bases and J by 6 bases, with 7 bases of the junction left unmatched. In nucleotides, the CDR3 is TGCGCCAGCAGTGAAGTTGGGACTAGCGGAAGCGAGCAGTACTTC. This codes for CASSEVGTSGSEQYF.

The V and J genes are TRBV12-5 and TRBJ2-3; 9 bases match TRBD1. Germline V gene data show CDR1 as LGHNT and CDR2 as FRNRAP. After removal of 6 bases from V and 6 bases from J, the junction contained 10 bases not matched to a gene. This CDR3 comprises 15 residues. The chain's CDR3 is CASGQGTGLTDTQYF. DNA of the CDR3: TGTGCTAGTGGACAGGGGACAGGGCTGACGGATACGCAGTATTTT.

The chain carries TRBV29-1 and TRBJ1-5, with 7 positions matching TRBD1. Germline assignment: CDR1 SQVTM and CDR2 ANQGSEA. V shed 7 bases, J shed 4 bases, and the junction held 7 bases outside the gene matches. The CDR3 loop spans 13 amino acids. CDR3 sequence (DNA): TGCAGCGCTGGTGGGACAGATAATCAGCCCCAGCATTTT. It is translated as CSAGGTDNQPQHF.

This rearrangement joins TRBV24-1 to TRBJ2-2; 7 bases agree with TRBD1. J was trimmed by 1 base and V by 4 bases; bases with no gene match: 2. This CDR3 region has 15 residues. Germline V lookup: CDR1 KGHDR, CDR2 SFDVKD. The DNA of the CDR3 is TGTGCCACCAGTGAGGCAGGGGGGAACACCGGGGAGCTGTTTTTT. Translation: CATSEAGGNTGELFF.

The chain has TRBV7-9 and TRBJ1-4; D is possibly TRBD1 (5 bases). CDR1 and CDR2 (germline): SEHNR, FQNEAQ (reference sequence). The CDR3 is 16 amino acids. V lost 5 bases, J lost 8 bases, and 21 bases lay in between. CDR3 sequence reads: CASSRSSGLAREKLFF. As DNA, the CDR3 is TGTGCCAGCAGCCGTAGTTCAGGGCTGGCTAGGGAAAAACTGTTTTTT.

This clone has more than one count but fewer than ten. This rearrangement joins TRBV5-1 to TRBJ2-1; the D gene is possibly TRBD1 (6 bases). The CDR3 contains 15 residues. Germline V gene data show CDR1 as SGHRS and CDR2 as YFSETQ. V lost 1 base to trimming and J lost 0 bases, with 8 bases between them. CDR3 sequence (DNA): TGCGCCAGCAGCTTGCAAGGGGGCTCCTACAATGAGCAGTTCTTC. Its translation is CASSLQGGSYNEQFF.

The rearrangement links TRBV13 to TRBJ2-3; 7 nucleotides agree with TRBD2. The J segment lost 1 base and the V segment lost 0 bases, leaving 4 bases of the junction unmatched. This CDR3 is 16 amino acids long. Germline V gene sequence: CDR1 PRHDT, CDR2 FYEKMQ (reference sequence). The CDR3 nucleotides are TGTGCCAGCAGCTTAGGCCGCGGGGGAGGCACAGATACGCAGTATTTT. Protein: CASSLGRGGGTDTQYF.

The chain recombines TRBV4-1 with TRBJ2-6; unclear D gene. Trimming cost V 4 bases and J 0 bases, with 10 bases left between them. CDR1 is MGHRA and CDR2 is YSYEKL in the germline V gene. The CDR3 sequence is 16 residues long. The CDR3 nucleotides read TGCGCCAGCAGCCTAGAACCAGGCTCTGGGGCCAACGTCCTGACTTTC. It encodes CASSLEPGSGANVLTF.

This clone was seen repeatedly, ten times or more. The gene calls are TRBV9 and TRBJ1-1; maybe TRBD1 (6 bases). Germline-derived CDR1 and CDR2 are SGDLS and YYNGEE. Trimming cost V 3 bases and J 2 bases, with 11 bases left between them. The CDR3 runs 14 residues. The DNA of the CDR3 is TGTGCCAGCAGCGCCAGACAGGCTAACACTGAAGCTTTCTTT. It specifies CASSARQANTEAFF.

V and J are TRBV5-1 and TRBJ2-5, with 16 nucleotides matching TRBD2. V lost 4 bases and J lost 9; bases outside the gene matches: 3. The CDR3 covers 14 residues. Germline V gene data show CDR1 as SGHRS and CDR2 as YFSETQ. CDR3 sequence reads: CASSPGLAGGPQYF. The CDR3 coding sequence is TGCGCCAGCAGCCCGGGACTAGCGGGGGGGCCCCAGTACTTC.

V and J are TRBV18 and TRBJ2-7; D possibly corresponds to TRBD1 (6 bases). The CDR3 runs to 13 residues. V was clipped by 6 bases and J by 5 bases, with 14 bases between them. The germline gives CDR1 KGHSH, CDR2 LQKENI. CDR3 loop: CASSLGRDNEQYF. In DNA form, the CDR3 reads TGTGCCAGCTCCCTAGGCCGGGACAACGAGCAGTACTTC.

The rearrangement links TRBV6-2 or TRBV6-3 to TRBJ1-1, with unresolved D. The CDR3 runs to 14 residues. Germline V gives CDR1 MNHEY, CDR2 SVGEGT. Between the trimmed V and J ends, which lost 0 bases and 3 bases, there was a span of 8 bases. The CDR3 bases are TGTGCCAGCAGTTACTCGGGAGGGTACACTGAAGCTTTCTTT. Translating it yields CASSYSGGYTEAFF.

The J gene is TRBJ2-5, the V gene TRBV28; weak D call: TRBD2 (6 bases). The CDR3 covers 12 residues. With 5 bases removed from V and 3 bases from J, the gap between germline ends came to 7 bases. Germline lookup yields CDR1 MDHEN and CDR2 SYDVKM. The CDR3 DNA sequence: TGTGCCAGCAGTCAGCGGGAAGAGACCCAGTACTTC. Amino acid sequence: CASSQREETQYF.

This chain uses TRBV11-2 with TRBJ1-1; 11 positions agree with TRBD1. J gave up 4 bases and V 4 bases, and 5 bases lay outside the gene matches. CDR1 SGHAT and CDR2 FQNNGV come from the germline V gene. This CDR3 has 15 residues. The CDR3 bases are TGTGCCAGCAGCTCGGGACAGGGGGGAGGCACTGAAGCTTTCTTT. Translating it yields CASSSGQGGGTEAFF.

The chain carries TRBV5-1 and TRBJ2-5; 9 nucleotides line up with TRBD2. Unmatched junction bases numbered 12, after V lost 7 bases and J lost 5 bases. This CDR3 is built from 15 residues. Germline-derived CDR1 and CDR2 are SGHRS and YFSETQ. CDR3 sequence reads: CASRYSGAGGETQYF. The CDR3 DNA sequence: TGCGCCAGCCGCTACTCGGGAGCGGGGGGTGAGACCCAGTACTTC.

The sample holds a few counts of this clone. This chain joins TRBV7-2 and TRBJ1-2; maybe TRBD1 (6 bases). Germline loops: CDR1 SGHTA, CDR2 FQGNSA. Trimming removed 5 bases from V and 0 bases from J, with 13 bases in between. The CDR3 is made up of 15 amino acids. This chain's CDR3 is CASSPQDSANYGYTF. CDR3 nucleotides: TGTGCCAGCAGCCCTCAGGACAGCGCTAACTATGGCTACACCTTC.

The chain carries TRBV29-1 and TRBJ2-5; D is ambiguous. The V end was cut by 0 bases, the J end by 4 bases, with 9 bases between. Germline lookup yields CDR1 SQVTM and CDR2 ANQGSEA. This CDR3 region has 13 residues. Here the CDR3 DNA reads TGCAGCGTTGAAGAGAGCTCCGGAGAGACCCAGTACTTC. Protein: CSVEESSGETQYF.

This chain connects TRBV3-1 (or the pseudogene TRBV3-2) to TRBJ2-5; TRBD2 aligns across 12 bases. V was clipped by 1 base and J by 2 bases; unmatched bases: 8. Germline loops: CDR1 LGHDT, CDR2 YNNKEL (reference sequence). There are 18 residues in the CDR3. The CDR3: CASSQVPWTSGAQETQYF. As DNA, the CDR3 is TGTGCCAGCAGCCAAGTTCCTTGGACTAGCGGGGCGCAAGAGACCCAGTACTTC.

The rearrangement uses TRBV10-3 and TRBJ1-2; no reliable D call. V gave up 10 bases and J gave up 1 base, with 16 bases separating them. The CDR3 runs 14 residues. Looked up from germline, CDR1 is ENHRY and CDR2 is SYGVKD. In DNA, the CDR3 is TGTGCCACCCTAGAGAGTCGCGTTAACTATGGCTACACCTTC. Its translation: CATLESRVNYGYTF.

This clone was observed once. This chain links TRBV9 with TRBJ2-1; D gene ambiguous. The CDR3 spans 15 residues. Trimming removed 6 bases from V and 0 bases from J, with 13 bases in between. CDR1 is SGDLS, CDR2 YYNGEE, per germline. CDR3 in amino acids: CASNLGGSSYNEQFF. Here the CDR3 DNA reads TGTGCCAGCAACCTAGGCGGTAGCTCCTACAATGAGCAGTTCTTC.

The chain is built from TRBV13 and TRBJ2-1; a weak D match, TRBD2 (6 bases). This CDR3 region has 15 residues. V lost 4 bases and J lost 3, with 13 bases in between. Germline-derived CDR1 and CDR2 are PRHDT and FYEKMQ (reference sequence). This CDR3 reads CASSYGLNGYNEQFF. The CDR3 nucleotides are TGTGCCAGCAGCTACGGACTAAACGGCTACAATGAGCAGTTCTTC.

Points on this clone: This CDR3 is also generated by other DNA sequences in the sample. The chain uses TRBV5-4 and TRBJ2-3, with D tentatively TRBD2 (7 bases). V lost 0 bases, J lost 5 bases, and 13 bases lay in between. This CDR3 has 15 residues. Germline assignment: CDR1 SGHNT and CDR2 YYREEE (reference sequence). The DNA for the CDR3 is TGTGCCAGCAGCTTGGATGGGGGGGCAGGAGATACGCAGTATTTT. Translated, it gives CASSLDGGAGDTQYF.

The chain uses TRBV14 and TRBJ1-2; D is ambiguous. The CDR3 runs 13 residues. Germline V gives CDR1 SGHDN, CDR2 FVKESK. The V end lost 0 bases, the J end lost 4 bases, and 6 bases lay between the germline ends. The CDR3 loop reads CASSQDWSYGYTF. CDR3 coding DNA: TGTGCCAGCAGCCAAGATTGGAGCTATGGCTACACCTTC.

The chain is built from TRBV5-6 and TRBJ1-5, with D unclear. Per germline, CDR1 SGHDT and CDR2 YYEEEE. V lost 2 bases, J lost 0 bases, and 9 bases lay in between. This CDR3 region has 15 residues. The CDR3 spells CASSLYISSNQPQHF. The CDR3 nucleotides read TGTGCCAGCAGCTTATATATTTCTAGCAATCAGCCCCAGCATTTT.

This chain links TRBV19 with TRBJ1-5, with D possibly TRBD1 on 5 matching bases. This CDR3 is built from 15 residues. Germline lookup yields CDR1 LNHDA and CDR2 SQIVND (reference sequence). V lost 1 base and J lost 1, with 8 bases in between. The CDR3 reads CASSIATESNQPQHF. The CDR3 coding sequence is TGTGCCAGTAGTATAGCGACAGAAAGCAATCAGCCCCAGCATTTT.

The chain links TRBV7-6 to TRBJ2-3; 7 nucleotides align to TRBD2. CDR1 is SGHVS and CDR2 is FNYEAQ in the germline V gene. The J segment lost 5 bases and the V segment lost 5 bases, leaving 10 bases of the junction unmatched. The CDR3 extends over 15 amino acids. The CDR3 protein is CASSPYQRGIDTQYF. The CDR3, as DNA: TGTGCCAGCAGCCCCTATCAGCGGGGTATAGATACGCAGTATTTT.

This chain connects TRBV29-1 to TRBJ2-3; 7 bases map to TRBD1. V lost 0 bases to trimming and J lost 2 bases; unmatched junction nucleotides: 8. Germline V gene sequence: CDR1 SQVTM, CDR2 ANQGSEA. The CDR3 has 16 residues. The CDR3: CSVEDHGRGITDTQYF. In DNA form, the CDR3 reads TGCAGCGTTGAAGATCATGGCAGGGGGATCACAGATACGCAGTATTTT.